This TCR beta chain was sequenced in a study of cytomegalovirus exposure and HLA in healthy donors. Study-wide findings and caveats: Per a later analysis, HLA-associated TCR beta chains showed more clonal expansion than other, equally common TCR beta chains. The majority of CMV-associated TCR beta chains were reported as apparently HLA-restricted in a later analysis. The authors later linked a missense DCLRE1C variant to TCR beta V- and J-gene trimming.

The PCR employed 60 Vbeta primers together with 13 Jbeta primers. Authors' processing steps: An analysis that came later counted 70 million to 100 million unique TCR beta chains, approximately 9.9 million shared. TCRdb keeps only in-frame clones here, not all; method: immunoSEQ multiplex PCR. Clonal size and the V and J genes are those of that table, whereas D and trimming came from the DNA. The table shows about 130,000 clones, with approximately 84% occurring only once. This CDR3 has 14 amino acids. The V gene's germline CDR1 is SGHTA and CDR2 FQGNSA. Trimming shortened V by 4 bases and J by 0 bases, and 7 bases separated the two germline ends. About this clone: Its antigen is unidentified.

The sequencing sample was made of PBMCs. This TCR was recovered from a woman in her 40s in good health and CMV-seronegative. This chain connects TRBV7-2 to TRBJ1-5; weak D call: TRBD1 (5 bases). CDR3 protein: CASSSQGSNQPQHF. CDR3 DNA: TGTGCCAGCAGCTCTCAGGGTAGCAATCAGCCCCAGCATTTT.